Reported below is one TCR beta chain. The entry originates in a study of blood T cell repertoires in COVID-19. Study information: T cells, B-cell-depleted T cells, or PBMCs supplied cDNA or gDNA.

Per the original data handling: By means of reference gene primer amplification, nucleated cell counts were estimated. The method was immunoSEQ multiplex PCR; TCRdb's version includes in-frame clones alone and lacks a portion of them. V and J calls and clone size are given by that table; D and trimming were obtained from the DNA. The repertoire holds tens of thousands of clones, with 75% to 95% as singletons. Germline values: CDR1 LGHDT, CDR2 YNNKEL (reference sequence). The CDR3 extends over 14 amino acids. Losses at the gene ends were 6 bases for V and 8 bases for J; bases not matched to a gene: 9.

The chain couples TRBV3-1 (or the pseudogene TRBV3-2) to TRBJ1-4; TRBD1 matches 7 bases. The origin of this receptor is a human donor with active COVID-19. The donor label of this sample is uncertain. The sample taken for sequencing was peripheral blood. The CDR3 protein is CASRTGTVGEKLFF. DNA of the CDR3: TGTGCCAGCAGGACAGGGACGGTAGGCGAAAAACTGTTTTTT.